This T cell receptor beta chain originates from a study of blood T cell repertoires in COVID-19. At the level of the study: Sites across the United States, Italy and Spain contributed samples from acute and convalescent COVID-19. PBMCs, B-cell-depleted T cells, or T cells were the source of the cDNA or gDNA that made up the material.

CDR3 length: 15 amino acids. Germline values: CDR1 SGHNT, CDR2 YENEEA. With 1 base removed from V and 3 bases from J, the gap between germline ends came to 9 bases. The participants were between 18 and 89 years old and came from about two dozen US areas. Which cohort a participant joined came from the clinical history participants gave. Assay: immunoSEQ multiplex PCR; the TCRdb copy retains only in-frame clones and omits some. The table has approximately 260,000 clones, 84% seen once. This TCR was recovered from a man over 45 who had recovered from COVID-19. The sample was PBMCs or T cells enriched from blood (not recorded which). The gene calls are TRBV11-3 and TRBJ2-2, with a weak D call TRBD2 (5 bases). DNA of the CDR3: TGTGCCAGCAGCTTAGTAGTGGGAGACACCGGGGAGCTGTTTTTT. Translating it yields CASSLVVGDTGELFF.